This T cell receptor beta chain was recorded in a study of siplizumab effects on memory and regulatory T cells. Study-wide results and caveats: Naive T cells looked more diverse than memory cells, and they looked like major contributors to the alloresponse. Many proliferating CD4+ or CD8+ clones remained unclassified. Roughly 75-95% of them could not be assigned either a naive or a memory phenotype.

In regard to this clone: Its antigen is as yet unknown.

The length of the CDR3 is 17 residues. The germline V and J ends were trimmed by 2 bases and 0 bases, with 17 bases remaining between them. From germline, CDR1 is SGHRS and CDR2 YFSETQ. The table came from immunoSEQ multiplex PCR; TCRdb's copy has only in-frame clones and leaves some out. Of 90,000 to 110,000 clones listed, about 92% are singletons. The sequence was collected from a human donor in good health. This chain connects TRBV5-1 to TRBJ1-2, with D unresolved. Sequencing was done on a sample of Tregs sorted from blood. CDR3 region: CASSFPDTAQSNYGYTF. In nucleotides, the CDR3 is TGCGCCAGCAGCTTCCCCGACACAGCGCAATCTAACTATGGCTACACCTTC.